A selection of T cell receptor beta chains follows, all from one sample in a study of blood T cell repertoires in COVID-19. Only in-frame clones appear in the TCRdb table, and some are missing; sequencing was by immunoSEQ multiplex PCR. The sample contains 310,000 or so clones, around 89% of which appear only once. Material for sequencing was peripheral blood. Receptors originate from a woman in her 50s with active or convalescent COVID-19. The CDR3 runs from the conserved cysteine through the conserved F or W. The D gene is left open where the match is weak. The listing skips clone size in some rows; elsewhere it reads once, few, many or a size class.

TRBV9	NA	TRBD1	TRBJ2-7	CASSLTTGVDEQYF	TGTGCCAGCAGCCTCACTACAGGGGTCGACGAGCAGTACTTC
TRBV5-1	NA	TRBD1	TRBJ1-1	CASSPAGGNEAFF	TGCGCCAGCAGCCCCGCAGGGGGTAATGAAGCTTTCTTT
TRBV5-4	NA	NA	TRBJ1-4	CASSSGGTANEKLFF	TGTGCCAGCAGCTCCGGCGGGACGGCCAATGAAAAACTGTTTTTT
TRBV19	NA	NA	TRBJ1-4	CASSKADLNEKLFF	TGTGCCAGTAGTAAGGCGGACTTAAACGAAAAACTGTTTTTT
TRBV7-9	few	TRBD2	TRBJ2-1	CASSYTAGGIRNEQFF	TGTGCCAGCAGCTACACAGCGGGAGGAATTAGGAATGAGCAGTTCTTC
TRBV6-6	NA	TRBD1	TRBJ1-2	CASSSGTGGYGYTF	TGTGCCAGCAGTTCCGGCACAGGGGGCTATGGCTACACCTTC
TRBV15	NA	NA	TRBJ2-5	CATSRDSFRAQYF	TGTGCCACCAGCAGAGACTCGTTCCGGGCCCAGTACTTC
TRBV19	NA	NA	TRBJ2-7	CASSSLVSSYEQYF	TGTGCCAGTAGTTCCCTTGTCAGCTCCTACGAGCAGTACTTC
TRBV7-6	NA	TRBD1	TRBJ1-5	CASSRWGQGDSNQPQHF	TGTGCCAGCAGCCGTTGGGGTCAGGGGGATAGCAATCAGCCCCAGCATTTT
TRBV10-3	once	NA	TRBJ1-5	CAISESGGGNQPQHF	TGTGCCATCAGTGAGTCTGGGGGCGGCAATCAGCCCCAGCATTTT
TRBV28	NA	TRBD2	TRBJ2-1	CASSFAGLAGGPSSYNEQFF	TGTGCCAGCAGTTTTGCGGGACTAGCGGGAGGTCCTAGCTCCTACAATGAGCAGTTCTTC
TRBV5-1	NA	TRBD2	TRBJ2-3	CASTLAGGTDTQYF	TGCGCCAGCACCCTAGCGGGAGGCACAGATACGCAGTATTTT
TRBV27	NA	NA	TRBJ2-2	CASSLALTENTGELFF	TGTGCCAGCAGTTTAGCCCTGACAGAGAACACCGGGGAGCTGTTTTTT
TRBV6-5	few	NA	TRBJ1-1	CASSRTDSYAGAFF	TGTGCCAGCAGCCGGACGGACAGCTACGCTGGAGCTTTCTTT
TRBV5-6	NA	NA	TRBJ2-4	CASSQPMTDIQYF	TGTGCCAGCAGCCAGCCCATGACAGACATTCAGTACTTC
TRBV29-1	NA	TRBD1	TRBJ1-1	CSGSPGQGQTEAFF	TGCAGCGGGAGTCCGGGACAGGGGCAAACTGAAGCTTTCTTT
TRBV3-1/TRBV3-2	NA	TRBD1	TRBJ1-6	CASSPQGNSPLHF	TGTGCCAGCAGTCCACAGGGGAATTCACCCCTCCACTTT
TRBV6-6	NA	TRBD1	TRBJ1-1	CASSPPGTGEAFF	TGTGCCAGCAGTCCGCCCGGGACAGGTGAAGCTTTCTTT
TRBV5-4	NA	TRBD2	TRBJ2-5	CASTRSAGGLLETQYF	TGTGCCAGCACCCGGTCTGCGGGGGGGTTATTGGAGACCCAGTACTTC
TRBV7-2	NA	NA	TRBJ2-3	CASSLNGVETDTQYF	TGTGCCAGCAGCTTAAACGGGGTCGAAACAGATACGCAGTATTTT
TRBV28	NA	TRBD1	TRBJ1-4	CASSLRAGGPNEKLFF	TGTGCCAGCAGTTTACGGGCAGGGGGCCCTAATGAAAAACTGTTTTTT
TRBV7-3	NA	NA	TRBJ1-5	CASSLWSLYRDGQPQHF	TGTGCCAGCAGCTTATGGTCACTTTACAGGGATGGGCAGCCCCAGCATTTT
TRBV4-2	NA	NA	TRBJ1-2	CASSQAIGPARGYTF	TGTGCCAGCAGCCAAGCGATTGGGCCCGCTCGTGGCTACACCTTC
TRBV19	NA	NA	TRBJ1-1	CASSTGSTGSHTEAFF	TGTGCCAGTAGTACAGGCTCAACAGGGTCGCACACTGAAGCTTTCTTT
TRBV7-2	NA	TRBD2	TRBJ2-2	CASSIRAGGPISTGELFF	TGTGCCAGCAGCATAAGAGCGGGAGGACCCATTTCAACCGGGGAGCTGTTTTTT
TRBV5-1	NA	NA	TRBJ2-5	CASSLAGTIGETQYF	TGCGCCAGCAGCCTAGCCGGGACAATTGGAGAGACCCAGTACTTC
TRBV3-1/TRBV3-2	NA	NA	TRBJ1-1	CASSQAQGNTEAFF	TGTGCCAGCAGCCAAGCACAGGGGAACACTGAAGCTTTCTTT
TRBV30	NA	NA	TRBJ1-1	CAWSYDRRGKYTEAFF	TGTGCCTGGAGCTACGACAGGCGGGGGAAATACACTGAAGCTTTCTTT